This T cell receptor (beta chain) came from a study of shared clonotypes between healthy human individuals. V was cut by 1 base and J by 1 base, with 8 bases left in between. Germline loops: CDR1 GTSNPN, CDR2 SVGIG (reference sequence). This CDR3 is 14 amino acids long. On this clone itself: This sample also contains other DNA sequences that code for the same CDR3.

The study ran the assay at deep level. The table came from immunoSEQ multiplex PCR; TCRdb's copy has only in-frame clones and leaves some out. The data contain roughly 2 million clones, approximately 94% of them singletons. The V gene is TRBV30, the J gene TRBJ1-5; D ambiguous. The TCR comes from a man between 18 and 29 years old in good health. Source material: naive CD4+ T cells sorted from blood. Subset reported: CD45RA+ positively selected. The CDR3 DNA reads TGTGCCTGGAGTGCGGGCCAGAGCAATCAGCCCCAGCATTTT. Its protein is CAWSAGQSNQPQHF.